The 22 T cell receptor beta chains reported below all come from one sample, sequenced in a study of blood T cell repertoires in COVID-19. TCRdb's copy holds only in-frame clones and misses some; the assay was immunoSEQ multiplex PCR. The data show some 330,000 clones, with under 90% seen just once and over 1.5% held by the top ten. Sequencing was performed on peripheral blood. All receptors derive from a woman aged 25 to 39 with COVID-19, enrolled during active disease.

The genes are TRBV12-3 or TRBV12-4 and TRBJ2-1; maybe TRBD2 (5 bases). V lost 5 bases, J lost 3 bases, and 8 bases lay in between. CDR3 size: 13 residues. The CDR3 spells CASSNRDYNEQFF. DNA for the CDR3: TGTGCCAGCAGTAACCGGGACTACAATGAGCAGTTCTTC.

The chain combines TRBV29-1 with TRBJ2-1, with TRBD2 matching over 14 bases. CDR3 length: 19 residues. With 2 bases clipped from V and 0 bases from J, the junction kept 9 bases outside the gene matches. Germline CDR1 SQVTM, CDR2 ANQGSEA. CDR3 bases: TGCAGCGTTGAAAGCCCCAACGGACTAGCGGGGGGCTCCTACAATGAGCAGTTCTTC. It is translated as CSVESPNGLAGGSYNEQFF.

V usage is TRBV19 and J usage is TRBJ2-3, with D perhaps matching TRBD1 (6 bases). This CDR3 has 16 residues. Trimming removed 1 base from V and 2 bases from J, with 13 bases in between. Germline values: CDR1 LNHDA, CDR2 SQIVND (reference sequence). CDR3 loop: CASSIVGAFNTDTQYF. CDR3 nucleotide sequence: TGTGCCAGTAGTATAGTGGGGGCCTTCAACACAGATACGCAGTATTTT.

The sample holds one count of this clone. This chain connects TRBV27 to TRBJ2-7; possible D gene TRBD1, 5 bases. V lost 7 bases and J lost 4, with 14 bases in between. CDR3 length: 13 residues. Germline values: CDR1 MNHEY, CDR2 SMNVEV (reference sequence). In DNA, the CDR3 is TGTGCCAGCACTCGGGCAGGGTGGTACGAGCAGTACTTC. Its protein product is CASTRAGWYEQYF.

The chain links TRBV5-1 to TRBJ1-1, with no clear D. Trimming shortened V by 0 bases and J by 5 bases, and 11 bases separated the two germline ends. CDR3 length: 14 residues. Germline V gene lookup returns CDR1 SGHRS and CDR2 YFSETQ. CDR3 coding DNA: TGCGCCAGCAGCTTGGGTACGGGGATGACTGAAGCTTTCTTT. Protein: CASSLGTGMTEAFF.

The chain employs TRBV4-1 and TRBJ1-1; D unresolved. CDR1 MGHRA and CDR2 YSYEKL come from the germline V gene. This CDR3 region has 14 residues. Trimming stripped 7 bases from V and 4 bases from J, with 16 bases between. The CDR3 DNA reads as TGCGCCAGCATGGAGACGTTGATGGGCACTGAAGCTTTCTTT. It yields the protein CASMETLMGTEAFF.

The chain carries TRBV10-3 and TRBJ2-1; the match to TRBD2 covers 7 bases. This CDR3 has 13 amino acids. The V and J ends lost 6 bases and 6 bases, in that order; junction bases with no gene match: 5. CDR1 is ENHRY, CDR2 SYGVKD, per germline. The CDR3 bases are TGTGCCATCAGGGACTCGGGGGGCAATGAGCAGTTCTTC. Translating gives CAIRDSGGNEQFF.

This sequence joins TRBV19 and TRBJ2-5, with 8 bases matching TRBD1. The V segment lost 4 bases and the J segment 1 base; nucleotides outside the gene matches: 5. Germline lookup yields CDR1 LNHDA and CDR2 SQIVND (reference sequence). The CDR3 has 15 residues. CDR3 sequence reads: CASSTGQGRQETQYF. The CDR3 nucleotides are TGTGCCAGTAGTACCGGACAGGGCCGCCAAGAGACCCAGTACTTC.

This chain uses TRBV7-2 with TRBJ2-1; TRBD1 matches 12 bases. This CDR3 is 15 amino acids long. Germline V lookup: CDR1 SGHTA, CDR2 FQGNSA. V gave up 5 bases and J gave up 15 bases; unmatched junction bases: 14. The CDR3 DNA reads as TGTGCCAGCAGCAAAACCGGGACAGGGGGCGCGCGGCCGTTCTTC. Its translation: CASSKTGTGGARPFF.

Here the CDR3 reads CASSLGDDTQYF. CDR3 nucleotides: TGTGCCAGCAGTTTAGGAGACGATACGCAGTATTTT. The chain employs TRBV27 and TRBJ2-3; no reliable D call. Germline values: CDR1 MNHEY, CDR2 SMNVEV (reference sequence). V gave up 2 bases and J gave up 6 bases, with 6 bases separating them. This CDR3 spans 12 amino acids.

The chain recombines TRBV5-1 with TRBJ1-2, with D possibly TRBD1 on 6 matching bases. The CDR3 is 14 amino acids. V lost 4 bases and J lost 4, with 14 bases in between. Germline-derived CDR1 and CDR2 are SGHRS and YFSETQ. DNA for the CDR3: TGCGCCAGCAGCCCCGGTGGACAGTTCTATGGCTACACCTTC. Protein: CASSPGGQFYGYTF.

This clone was counted many times. This chain links TRBV6-1 with TRBJ2-7, with unresolved D. The V gene's germline CDR1 is MNHNS and CDR2 SASEGT. The CDR3 extends over 12 amino acids. The V gene lost 1 base and the J gene lost 4 bases, with 5 bases spanning the gap. CDR3 sequence reads: CASSEGLYEQYF. CDR3 nucleotides: TGTGCCAGCAGTGAAGGGCTGTACGAGCAGTACTTC.

The chain employs TRBV28 and TRBJ1-6; D is perhaps TRBD1 (5 bases). V shed 6 bases and J shed 6 bases, with 9 bases lying between them. This CDR3 contains 13 residues. Per the germline V gene, CDR1 is MDHEN and CDR2 is SYDVKM. CDR3 in DNA: TGTGCCAGCAGCAGGGTGTCTAATTCACCCCTCCACTTT. Protein product: CASSRVSNSPLHF.

The chain links TRBV15 to TRBJ1-3; 9 bases align to TRBD1. There are 19 residues in the CDR3. Germline-derived CDR1 and CDR2 are LNHNV and YYDKDF (reference sequence). V was clipped by 6 bases and J by 1 base; unmatched bases: 16. CDR3: CATRNFPGTGIASGNTIYF. CDR3 coding DNA: TGTGCCACCAGAAATTTCCCCGGGACAGGGATCGCGTCTGGAAACACCATATATTTT.

The chain uses TRBV28 and TRBJ2-1; no clear D. This CDR3 contains 14 residues. Germline V lookup: CDR1 MDHEN, CDR2 SYDVKM. V lost 7 bases and J lost 0, with 10 bases in between. The CDR3 protein is CASTFRSSYNEQFF. In nucleotides, the CDR3 is TGTGCCAGCACTTTCAGGTCCTCCTACAATGAGCAGTTCTTC.

The rearrangement links TRBV7-2 to TRBJ1-2; no firm D call. V was trimmed by 5 bases and J by 3 bases, leaving 16 bases between them. This CDR3 region has 15 residues. Germline assignment: CDR1 SGHTA and CDR2 FQGNSA. The CDR3 sequence: CASSPHGGGYYGYTF. DNA for the CDR3: TGTGCCAGCAGCCCCCATGGCGGCGGATACTATGGCTACACCTTC.

V and J are TRBV19 and TRBJ2-7; D might be TRBD2 (6 bases). The CDR3 covers 11 residues. Germline V gene sequence: CDR1 LNHDA, CDR2 SQIVND (reference sequence). The germline V and J ends were trimmed by 9 bases and 3 bases, with 9 bases remaining between them. CDR3: CASGGDYEQYF. CDR3 coding DNA: TGTGCCAGCGGGGGTGACTACGAGCAGTACTTC. Full variable domain (remainder filled in from reference TRBV19 and TRBJ2-7): DGGITQSPKYLFRKEGQNVTLSCEQNLNHDAMYWYRQDPGQGLRLIYYSQIVNDFQKGDIAEGYSVSREKKESFPLTVTSAQKNPTAFYLCASGGDYEQYFGPGTRLTVT.

The chain combines TRBV24-1 with TRBJ1-5, with D unclear. This CDR3 spans 14 amino acids. Per the germline V gene, CDR1 is KGHDR and CDR2 is SFDVKD. The V gene lost 4 bases and the J gene lost 7 bases, with 13 bases spanning the gap. This CDR3 reads CATSDIRAGQPQHF. The CDR3 bases are TGTGCCACCAGTGACATCCGCGCGGGGCAGCCCCAGCATTTT.

DNA for the CDR3: TGTGCCAGCAGCCTGCAGGGGGGAGGAGCAGAGACCCAGTACTTC. Protein product: CASSLQGGGAETQYF. The rearrangement joins TRBV7-9 to TRBJ2-5; tentatively, D is TRBD1 (7 bases). V was cut by 5 bases and J by 4 bases, with 17 bases left in between. The CDR3 extends over 15 amino acids. Germline CDR1 SEHNR, CDR2 FQNEAQ (reference sequence).

This clone was seen a few times. The genes are TRBV4-1 and TRBJ1-3; D is ambiguous. Germline-derived CDR1 and CDR2 are MGHRA and YSYEKL. The V gene lost 5 bases and the J gene lost 0 bases, with 11 bases spanning the gap. The CDR3 is 15 amino acids. CDR3 protein: CASSDLRYSGNTIYF. The DNA for the CDR3 is TGCGCCAGCAGCGATCTGAGGTACTCTGGAAACACCATATATTTT.

The chain uses TRBV19 and TRBJ2-1, with TRBD1 matching 8 bases. This CDR3 is built from 16 residues. Germline-derived CDR1 and CDR2 are LNHDA and SQIVND (reference sequence). V gave up 1 base and J gave up 4 bases; unmatched junction bases: 6. The CDR3 protein is CASSIGGRGPYNEQFF. For the CDR3, the DNA is TGTGCCAGTAGTATAGGGGGCAGGGGGCCTTACAATGAGCAGTTCTTC.

The chain recombines TRBV19 with TRBJ2-2, with D possibly TRBD2 on 7 matching bases. With 3 bases removed from V and 6 bases from J, the gap between germline ends came to 14 bases. Germline values: CDR1 LNHDA, CDR2 SQIVND (reference sequence). CDR3 size: 15 residues. CDR3 loop: CASSILRGASGELFF. The CDR3 coding sequence is TGTGCCAGTAGTATCCTCCGGGGGGCGTCCGGGGAGCTGTTTTTT.